This T cell receptor beta chain was sequenced for a study of CD8+ T cells in alopecia areata. After isolation, RNA underwent reverse transcription to generate cDNA as the sequencing template. Using immunoSEQ multiplex PCR, the repertoire was profiled, and TCRdb retains in-frame clones only, with some absent. The table shows 250,000 to 300,000 clones, with roughly 64% occurring only once. The study's findings and limits: Scalp data also include sequences from resident alphabeta T cells of normal skin. With patients, TCR sharing proved less clear than in mice, a difference possibly related to HLA.

The treatment is: oral pan-JAK inhibitor, 5-10 mg twice daily. Regarding this clone: Its antigen is unknown.

The CDR3 covers 16 residues. The junction had 5 bases not matched to a gene; V was cut back by 1 base and J by 2 bases. From germline, CDR1 is GTSNPN and CDR2 SVGIG (reference sequence). The sample in question was CD4+ T cells sorted from blood, obtained at week 24, from a patient treated with tofacitinib. The source of this sequence is a human donor with alopecia areata. The V and J genes are TRBV30 and TRBJ1-6, with 7 bases aligning to TRBD1. The CDR3: CAWSEFGTAYNSPLHF. The CDR3 DNA follows: TGTGCCTGGAGTGAATTTGGGACAGCCTATAATTCACCCCTCCACTTT.